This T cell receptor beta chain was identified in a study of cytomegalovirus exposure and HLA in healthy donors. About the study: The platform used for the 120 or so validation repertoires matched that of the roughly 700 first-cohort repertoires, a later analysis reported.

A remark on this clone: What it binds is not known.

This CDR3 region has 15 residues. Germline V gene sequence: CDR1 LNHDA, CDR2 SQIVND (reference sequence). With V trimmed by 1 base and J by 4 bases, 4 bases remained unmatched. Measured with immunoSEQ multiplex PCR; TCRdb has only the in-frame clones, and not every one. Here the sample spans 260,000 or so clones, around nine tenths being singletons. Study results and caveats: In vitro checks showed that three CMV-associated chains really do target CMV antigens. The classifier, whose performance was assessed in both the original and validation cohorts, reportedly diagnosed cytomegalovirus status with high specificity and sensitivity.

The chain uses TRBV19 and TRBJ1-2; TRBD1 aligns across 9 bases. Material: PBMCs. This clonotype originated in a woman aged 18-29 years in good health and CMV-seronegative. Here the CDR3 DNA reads TGTGCCAGTAGTATAGTACAGGGGGCTGGCTATGGCTACACCTTC. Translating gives CASSIVQGAGYGYTF. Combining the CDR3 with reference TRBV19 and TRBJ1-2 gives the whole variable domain DGGITQSPKYLFRKEGQNVTLSCEQNLNHDAMYWYRQDPGQGLRLIYYSQIVNDFQKGDIAEGYSVSREKKESFPLTVTSAQKNPTAFYLCASSIVQGAGYGYTFGSGTRLTVV.